This is a list of T cell receptor beta chains from one sample in a study of blood T cell repertoires in COVID-19. Sequencing used immunoSEQ multiplex PCR; TCRdb keeps in-frame clones, though not all of them. Of 50,000 to 65,000 clones listed, more than 75% are singletons. What was sequenced was peripheral blood. Receptor source: a man aged 45-65 years with active COVID-19. CDR3s leave out the opening cysteine and the closing phenylalanine or tryptophan. Where a row states a size, it is once, few, many or the class of an expanded clone; other rows omit it.

size,V,J,CDR3
.,TRBV11-2,TRBJ1-1,ASGQGSTEAF
.,TRBV10-3,TRBJ2-4,AISDPGLAELAKNIQY
.,TRBV2,TRBJ1-1,ASSSTGSNTEAF
.,TRBV7-9,TRBJ2-5,ASSLLSGETQY
.,TRBV7-9,TRBJ1-1,ASSLPGQGVEAF
.,TRBV6-2/TRBV6-3,TRBJ2-5,ASSYTRGTQY
.,TRBV6-4,TRBJ2-6,ASSDGSSGANVLT
.,TRBV2,TRBJ1-4,ASSEITGVEKLF
once,TRBV28,TRBJ2-7,ASRTILRRQGIYEQY
once,TRBV19,TRBJ2-1,ASSIRIPGYEQF
.,TRBV7-2,TRBJ1-1,ASSNRMNTEAF
.,TRBV23-1,TRBJ2-2,ASTPPVGQDNTGELF
.,TRBV7-3,TRBJ2-1,ASSLRRGGEYNEQF
once,TRBV28,TRBJ2-4,ASSLLQGAKNIQY
.,TRBV5-1,TRBJ2-5,ASSYDRAQETQY
few,TRBV5-1,TRBJ2-7,ASSSEDRAYEQY
.,TRBV11-2,TRBJ1-1,ASSLEPAETEAF
.,TRBV7-3,TRBJ2-2,ASSATGGDAGELF
.,TRBV4-1,TRBJ2-7,ASSQDGGSSYEQY
.,TRBV9,TRBJ2-3,ASSAQRDGGDRGADTQY
.,TRBV27,TRBJ2-5,ASSLGLAGETQY
.,TRBV5-1,TRBJ2-5,ASSLGGLAGYQETQY
.,TRBV21-1,TRBJ2-7,ARGLAGAMQY
once,TRBV19,TRBJ2-5,ASSRVLVQETQY
few,TRBV19,TRBJ2-5,ASSMGGLAGKTQY
.,TRBV30,TRBJ1-2,AWKGWPRDRIYGYT
.,TRBV19,TRBJ1-5,ASSIFVRGSNQPQH
.,TRBV4-2,TRBJ2-3,ASSQATGTSGRSVTQY
.,TRBV2,TRBJ2-3,ASGGHFTDTQY
.,TRBV7-2,TRBJ2-7,ASSLTGTATYEQY